In this sample, the clone carrying this T cell receptor beta chain turned up a few times. The antigen remains unidentified. The CDR3 runs 14 residues. CDR1 and CDR2 from the germline V gene are SEHNR and FQNEAQ (reference sequence). V was cut by 4 bases and J by 7 bases, with 16 bases left in between. The source of the sample is a study of shared clonotypes between healthy human individuals. Study-level findings and limits: Incomplete sequencing of sorted subsets was indicated by rarefaction despite large depth.

Naivety among CD8 cells was defined by CD45RO negativity and positive CCR7 selection, thereby excluding terminally differentiated effector memory CD45RA+ cells. Among the donors, all were Caucasian adults who lived in Nashville, Tennessee. Only in-frame clones appear in the TCRdb table, and some are missing; sequencing was by immunoSEQ multiplex PCR. In the table there are roughly 2.1 million clones, roughly 91% of which are singletons. The clonotype originates from a young man in good health. Some clones in this sample may be carry-over from other donors' samples. The V gene is TRBV7-9, the J gene TRBJ1-1, with D unresolved. The sequenced material came from naive CD8+ T cells from PBMCs. CDR3 protein: CASSSSLSSYEAFF. The CDR3 DNA reads TGTGCCAGCAGCTCCAGTCTTTCTTCCTATGAAGCTTTCTTT.